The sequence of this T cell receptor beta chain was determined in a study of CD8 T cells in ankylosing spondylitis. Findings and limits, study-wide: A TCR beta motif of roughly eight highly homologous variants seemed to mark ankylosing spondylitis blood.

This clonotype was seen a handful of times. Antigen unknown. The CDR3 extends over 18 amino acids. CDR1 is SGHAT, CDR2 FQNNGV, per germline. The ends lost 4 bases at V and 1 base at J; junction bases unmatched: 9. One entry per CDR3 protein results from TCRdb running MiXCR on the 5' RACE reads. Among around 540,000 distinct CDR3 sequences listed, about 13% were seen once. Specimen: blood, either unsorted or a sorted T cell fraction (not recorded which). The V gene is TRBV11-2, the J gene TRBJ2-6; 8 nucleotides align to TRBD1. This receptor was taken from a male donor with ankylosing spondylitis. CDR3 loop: CASSSRDRGLSGANVLTF. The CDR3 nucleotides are TGTGCCAGCAGCTCCCGAGACAGGGGTCTGTCTGGGGCCAACGTCCTGACTTTC.